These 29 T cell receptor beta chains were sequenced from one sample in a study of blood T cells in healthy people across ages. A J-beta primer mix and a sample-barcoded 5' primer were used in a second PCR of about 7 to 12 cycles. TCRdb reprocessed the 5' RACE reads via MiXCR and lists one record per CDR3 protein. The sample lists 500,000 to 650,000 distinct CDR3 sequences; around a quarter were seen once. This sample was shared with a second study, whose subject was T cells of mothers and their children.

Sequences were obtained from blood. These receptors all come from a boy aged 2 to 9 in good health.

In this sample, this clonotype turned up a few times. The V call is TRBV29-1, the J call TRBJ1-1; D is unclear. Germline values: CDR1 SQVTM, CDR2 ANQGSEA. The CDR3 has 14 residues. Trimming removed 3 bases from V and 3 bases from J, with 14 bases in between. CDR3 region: CSVEGSGLHTEAFF. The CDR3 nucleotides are TGCAGCGTTGAGGGTTCTGGGCTTCACACTGAAGCTTTCTTT.

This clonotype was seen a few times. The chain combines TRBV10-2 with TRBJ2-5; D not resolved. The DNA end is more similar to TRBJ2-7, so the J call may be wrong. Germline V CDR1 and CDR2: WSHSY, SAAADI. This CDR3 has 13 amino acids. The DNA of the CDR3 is TGCGCCAGCACGGTTCAAGTGCCCTACGAGCAGTACTTC. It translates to CASTVQVPYEQYF.

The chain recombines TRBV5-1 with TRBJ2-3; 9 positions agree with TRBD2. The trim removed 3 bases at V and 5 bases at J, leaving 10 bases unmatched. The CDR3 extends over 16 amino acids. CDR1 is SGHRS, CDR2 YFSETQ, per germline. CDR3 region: CASSSGSSGSGDTQYF. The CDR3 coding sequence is TGCGCCAGCAGCTCCGGAAGTAGCGGGAGTGGAGATACGCAGTATTTT.

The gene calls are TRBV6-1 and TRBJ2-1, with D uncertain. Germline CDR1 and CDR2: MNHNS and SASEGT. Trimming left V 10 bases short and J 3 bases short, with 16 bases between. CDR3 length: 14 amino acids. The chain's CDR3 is CANLGNSCYNEQFF. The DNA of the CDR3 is TGTGCCAACCTTGGCAACTCCTGCTACAATGAGCAGTTCTTC.

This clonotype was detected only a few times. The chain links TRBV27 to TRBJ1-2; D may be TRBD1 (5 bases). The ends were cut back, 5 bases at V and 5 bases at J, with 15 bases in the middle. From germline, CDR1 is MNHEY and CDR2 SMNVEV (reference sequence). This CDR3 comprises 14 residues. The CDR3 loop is CASSTGQAGYGYTF. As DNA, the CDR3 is TGTGCCAGCAGTACAGGACAAGCCGGATATGGCTACACCTTC.

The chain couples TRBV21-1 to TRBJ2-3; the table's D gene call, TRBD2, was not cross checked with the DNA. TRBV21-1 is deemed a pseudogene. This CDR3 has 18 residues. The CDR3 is CASSKQKLAGSPTDTQYF. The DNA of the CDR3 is TGTGCCAGCAGCAAACAGAAGCTAGCGGGGTCCCCCACAGATACGCAGTATTTT.

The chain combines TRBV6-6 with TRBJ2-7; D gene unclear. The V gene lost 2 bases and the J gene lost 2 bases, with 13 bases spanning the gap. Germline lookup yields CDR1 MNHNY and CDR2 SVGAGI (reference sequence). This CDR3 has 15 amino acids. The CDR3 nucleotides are TGTGCCAGCAGTTACCCGACGTGGGGAACCTACGAGCAGTACTTC. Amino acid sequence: CASSYPTWGTYEQYF.

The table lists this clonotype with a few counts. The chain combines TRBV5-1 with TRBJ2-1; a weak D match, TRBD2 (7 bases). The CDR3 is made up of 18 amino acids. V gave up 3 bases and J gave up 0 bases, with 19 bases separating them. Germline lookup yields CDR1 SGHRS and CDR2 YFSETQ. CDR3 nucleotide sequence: TGCGCCAGCAGCTCTGCCGGGGGGCAGGGCAGCTCCTACAATGAGCAGTTCTTC. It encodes CASSSAGGQGSSYNEQFF.

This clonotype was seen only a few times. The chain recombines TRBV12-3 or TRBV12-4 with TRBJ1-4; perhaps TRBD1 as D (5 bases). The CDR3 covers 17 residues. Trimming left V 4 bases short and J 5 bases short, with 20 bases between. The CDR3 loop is CASSSLWQGRSNEKLFF. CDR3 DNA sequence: TGTGCCAGCAGTTCTTTGTGGCAGGGCAGGTCAAATGAAAAACTGTTTTTT.

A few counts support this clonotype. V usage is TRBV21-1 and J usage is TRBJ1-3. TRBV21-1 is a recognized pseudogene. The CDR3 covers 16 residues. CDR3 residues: CASSKRRAGPGNTIYF. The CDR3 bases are TGTGCCAGCAGCAAAAGAAGGGCAGGGCCGGGAAACACCATATATTTT.

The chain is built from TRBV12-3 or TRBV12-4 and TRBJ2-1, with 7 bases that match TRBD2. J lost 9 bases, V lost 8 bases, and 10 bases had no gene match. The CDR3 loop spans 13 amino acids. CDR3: CASHPGRESEQFF. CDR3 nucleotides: TGTGCCAGCCACCCTGGGCGGGAGAGTGAGCAGTTCTTC.

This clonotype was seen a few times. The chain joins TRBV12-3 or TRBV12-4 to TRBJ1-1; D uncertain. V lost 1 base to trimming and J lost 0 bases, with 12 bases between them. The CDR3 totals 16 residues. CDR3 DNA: TGTGCCAGCAGTTTAGATCTCGGTATGATGAACACTGAAGCTTTCTTT. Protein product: CASSLDLGMMNTEAFF.

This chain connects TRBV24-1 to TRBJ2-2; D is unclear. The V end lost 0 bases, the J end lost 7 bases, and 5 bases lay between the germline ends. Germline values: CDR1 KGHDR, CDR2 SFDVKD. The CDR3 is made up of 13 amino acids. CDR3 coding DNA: TGTGCCACCAGTGATTTGCCCTTCGGGGAGCTGTTTTTT. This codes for CATSDLPFGELFF.

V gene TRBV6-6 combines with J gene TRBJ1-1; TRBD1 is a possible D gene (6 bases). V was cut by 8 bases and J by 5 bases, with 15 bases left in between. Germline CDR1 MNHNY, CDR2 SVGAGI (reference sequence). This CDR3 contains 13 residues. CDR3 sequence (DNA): TGTGCCAGCGGGGGACACCAGGGGACTGAAGCTTTCTTT. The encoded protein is CASGGHQGTEAFF.

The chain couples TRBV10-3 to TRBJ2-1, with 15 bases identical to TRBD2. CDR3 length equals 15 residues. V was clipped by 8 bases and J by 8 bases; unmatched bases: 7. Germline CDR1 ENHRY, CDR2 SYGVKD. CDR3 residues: CAIGTSGRRQDEQFF. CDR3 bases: TGTGCCATCGGGACTAGCGGGAGGAGGCAGGATGAGCAGTTCTTC.

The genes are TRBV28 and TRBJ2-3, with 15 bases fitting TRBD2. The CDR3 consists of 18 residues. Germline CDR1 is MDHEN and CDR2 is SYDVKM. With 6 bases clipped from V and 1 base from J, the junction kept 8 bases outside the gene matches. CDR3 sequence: CASRPGTSGRIGTDTQYF. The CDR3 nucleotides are TGTGCCAGCAGGCCCGGGACTAGCGGGAGGATAGGCACAGATACGCAGTATTTT.

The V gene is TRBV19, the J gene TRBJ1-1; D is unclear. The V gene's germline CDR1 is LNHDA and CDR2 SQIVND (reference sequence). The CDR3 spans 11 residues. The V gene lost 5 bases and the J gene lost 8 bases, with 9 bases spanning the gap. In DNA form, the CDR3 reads TGTGCCAGTAGTCTTGTCAGGGAAGCTTTCTTT. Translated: CASSLVREAFF.

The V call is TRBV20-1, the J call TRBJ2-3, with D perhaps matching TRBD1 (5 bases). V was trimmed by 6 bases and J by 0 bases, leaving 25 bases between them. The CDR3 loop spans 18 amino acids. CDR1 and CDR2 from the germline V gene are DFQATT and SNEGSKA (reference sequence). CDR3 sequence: CSAAVIRGGAFSTDTQYF. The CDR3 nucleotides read TGCAGTGCCGCGGTTATTAGGGGTGGAGCGTTTAGCACAGATACGCAGTATTTT.

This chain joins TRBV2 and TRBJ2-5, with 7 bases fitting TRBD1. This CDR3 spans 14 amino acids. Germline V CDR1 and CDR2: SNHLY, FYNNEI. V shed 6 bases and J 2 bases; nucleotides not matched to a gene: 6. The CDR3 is CASSQGGSQETQYF. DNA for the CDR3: TGTGCCAGCAGCCAAGGGGGCAGTCAAGAGACCCAGTACTTC.

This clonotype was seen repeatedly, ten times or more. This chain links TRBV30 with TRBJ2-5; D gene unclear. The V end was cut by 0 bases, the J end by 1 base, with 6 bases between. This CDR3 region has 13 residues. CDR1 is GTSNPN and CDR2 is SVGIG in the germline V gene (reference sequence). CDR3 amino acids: CAWSVRLQETQYF. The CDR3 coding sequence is TGTGCCTGGAGTGTACGACTCCAAGAGACCCAGTACTTC.

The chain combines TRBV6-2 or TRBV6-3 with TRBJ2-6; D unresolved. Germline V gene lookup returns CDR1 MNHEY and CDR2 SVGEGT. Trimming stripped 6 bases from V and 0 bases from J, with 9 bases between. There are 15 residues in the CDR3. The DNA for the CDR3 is TGTGCCAGCAGCCCAACGCGCTCTGGGGCCAACGTCCTGACTTTC. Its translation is CASSPTRSGANVLTF.

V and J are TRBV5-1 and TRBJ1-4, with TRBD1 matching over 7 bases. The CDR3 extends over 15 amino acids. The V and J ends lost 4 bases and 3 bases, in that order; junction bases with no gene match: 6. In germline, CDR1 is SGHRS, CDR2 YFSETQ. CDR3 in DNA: TGCGCCAGCAGCCTAACCGGGACAGCTAATGAAAAACTGTTTTTT. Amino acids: CASSLTGTANEKLFF.

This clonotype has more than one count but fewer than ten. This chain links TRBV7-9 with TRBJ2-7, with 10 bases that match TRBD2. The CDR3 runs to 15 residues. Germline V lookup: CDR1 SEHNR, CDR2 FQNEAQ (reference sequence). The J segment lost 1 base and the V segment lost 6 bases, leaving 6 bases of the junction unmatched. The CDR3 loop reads CASRLSSGGSYEQYF. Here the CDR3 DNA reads TGTGCCAGCAGGTTAAGTAGCGGGGGGTCCTACGAGCAGTACTTC.

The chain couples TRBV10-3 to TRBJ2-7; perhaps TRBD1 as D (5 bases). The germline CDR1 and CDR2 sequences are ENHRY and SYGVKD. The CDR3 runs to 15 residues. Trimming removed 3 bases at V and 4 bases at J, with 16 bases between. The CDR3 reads CAISDSRLTVYEQYF. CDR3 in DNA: TGTGCCATCAGTGATAGTAGACTGACAGTATACGAGCAGTACTTC.

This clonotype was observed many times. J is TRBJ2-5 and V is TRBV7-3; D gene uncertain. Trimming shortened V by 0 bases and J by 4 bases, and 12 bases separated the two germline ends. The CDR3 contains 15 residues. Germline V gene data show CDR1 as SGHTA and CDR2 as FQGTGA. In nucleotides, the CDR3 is TGTGCCAGCAGCTTAACGGCAGAGCCCGGAGAGACCCAGTACTTC. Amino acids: CASSLTAEPGETQYF.

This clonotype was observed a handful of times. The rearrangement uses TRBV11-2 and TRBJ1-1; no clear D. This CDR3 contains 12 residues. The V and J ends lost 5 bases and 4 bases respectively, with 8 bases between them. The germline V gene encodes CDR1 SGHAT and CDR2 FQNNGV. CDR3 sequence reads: CASSRPGTEAFF. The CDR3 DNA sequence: TGTGCCAGCAGCCGGCCAGGCACTGAAGCTTTCTTT.

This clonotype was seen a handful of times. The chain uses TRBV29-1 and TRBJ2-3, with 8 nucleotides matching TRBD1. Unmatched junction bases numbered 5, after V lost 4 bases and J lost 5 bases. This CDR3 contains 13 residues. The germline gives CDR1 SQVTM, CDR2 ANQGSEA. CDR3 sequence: CSVGLTGGDTQYF. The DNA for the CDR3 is TGCAGCGTTGGTTTAACAGGGGGAGATACGCAGTATTTT.

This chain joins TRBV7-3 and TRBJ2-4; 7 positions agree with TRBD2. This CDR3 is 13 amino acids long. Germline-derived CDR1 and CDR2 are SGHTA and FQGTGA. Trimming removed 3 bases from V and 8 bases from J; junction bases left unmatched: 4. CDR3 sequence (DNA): TGTGCCAGCAGCTTTTCAAGCGGGGACATTCAGTACTTC. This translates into CASSFSSGDIQYF.

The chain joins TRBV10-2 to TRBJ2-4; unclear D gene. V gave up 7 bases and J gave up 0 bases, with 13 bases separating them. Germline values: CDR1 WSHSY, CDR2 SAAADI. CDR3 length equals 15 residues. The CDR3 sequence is CASTWGYLAKNIQYF. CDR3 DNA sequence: TGCGCCAGCACCTGGGGATACTTAGCCAAAAACATTCAGTACTTC.